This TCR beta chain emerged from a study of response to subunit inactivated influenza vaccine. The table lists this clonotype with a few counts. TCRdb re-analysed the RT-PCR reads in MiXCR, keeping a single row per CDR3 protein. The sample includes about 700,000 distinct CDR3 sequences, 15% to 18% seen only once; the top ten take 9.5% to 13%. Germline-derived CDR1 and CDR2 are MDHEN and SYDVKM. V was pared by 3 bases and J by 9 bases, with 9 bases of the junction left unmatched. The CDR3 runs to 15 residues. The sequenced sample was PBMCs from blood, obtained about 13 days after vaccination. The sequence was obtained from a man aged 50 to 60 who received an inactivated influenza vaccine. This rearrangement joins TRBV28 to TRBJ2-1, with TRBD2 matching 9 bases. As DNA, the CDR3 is TGTGCCAGCAGTTTCAGCGGGGGGCCTAGGGGTGAGCAGTTCTTC. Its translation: CASSFSGGPRGEQFF.